What follows are 18 T cell receptor beta chains derived from one specimen sequenced in a study of Ad26.COV2.S vaccination and SARS-CoV-2 variants. The data were produced by immunoSEQ multiplex PCR, yet TCRdb's version contains in-frame clones alone and is incomplete. The sample consists of around 320,000 clones, around 85% of them appearing once. Treatment meaning: some 20 received Ad26.COV2.S at low or high dose, single or two shots; a few received placebo; per-sample allocation not given. The samples date from day 63 after the first vaccine or placebo injection. The specimen was peripheral blood, collected in a trial of Ad26.COV2.S vaccine versus placebo. These TCRs come from a person aged 18-65 years who received the Ad26.COV2.S COVID-19 vaccine or a placebo.

V usage is TRBV12-3 or TRBV12-4 and J usage is TRBJ1-1; 7 bases fit TRBD1. The CDR3 loop spans 13 amino acids. V dropped 5 bases and J dropped 8; count of bases not matched to a gene: 8. The CDR3 nucleotides read TGTGCCAGCAGTCGGGACAGTCTTATAGAAGCTTTCTTT. This gives the protein CASSRDSLIEAFF.

The V gene is TRBV19, the J gene TRBJ1-1; TRBD1 matches 8 bases. The germline CDR1 and CDR2 sequences are LNHDA and SQIVND (reference sequence). V shed 5 bases and J 1 base; nucleotides not matched to a gene: 3. The CDR3 runs 14 residues. The CDR3 DNA follows: TGTGCCAGTAGTGTTACAGGGGGGAACACTGAAGCTTTCTTT. It is translated as CASSVTGGNTEAFF.

The chain combines TRBV30 with TRBJ1-6, with a tentative D call TRBD1 (5 bases). Germline V gene lookup returns CDR1 GTSNPN and CDR2 SVGIG (reference sequence). The CDR3 spans 14 residues. Trimming cost V 5 bases and J 6 bases, with 14 bases left between them. CDR3 sequence reads: CAWDSEGPNSPLHF. DNA of the CDR3: TGTGCCTGGGACAGCGAGGGTCCTAATTCACCCCTCCACTTT.

This clone was detected once. The chain is built from TRBV5-5 and TRBJ1-5; possibly TRBD1 for D (6 bases). Germline V gene data show CDR1 as SGHKS and CDR2 as YYEKEE (reference sequence). V lost 2 bases, J lost 7 bases, and 16 bases lay in between. This CDR3 region has 15 residues. CDR3 coding DNA: TGTGCCAGCAGCTTTTCTGGAGGGGGAGACCAGCCCCAGCATTTT. It codes for CASSFSGGGDQPQHF.

V and J are TRBV13 and TRBJ1-5; TRBD1 matches at 7 bases. The CDR3 consists of 14 residues. In germline, CDR1 is PRHDT, CDR2 FYEKMQ (reference sequence). V shed 0 bases, J shed 7 bases, and the junction held 3 bases outside the gene matches. The CDR3 loop reads CASSLGQGSQPQHF. CDR3 bases: TGTGCCAGCAGCTTAGGACAGGGGAGCCAGCCCCAGCATTTT. Full variable domain (rest looked up from reference TRBV13 and TRBJ1-5): AAGVIQSPRHLIKEKRETATLKCYPIPRHDTVYWYQQGPGQDPQFLISFYEKMQSDKGSIPDRFSAQQFSDYHSELNMSSLELGDSALYFCASSLGQGSQPQHFGDGTRLSIL.

The chain carries TRBV6-5 and TRBJ2-3, with 8 bases matching TRBD2. The V and J ends lost 0 bases and 3 bases, in that order; junction bases with no gene match: 5. The CDR3 covers 16 residues. From germline, CDR1 is MNHEY and CDR2 SVGAGI. The chain's CDR3 is CASSYSWTSKTDTQYF. The CDR3 DNA sequence: TGTGCCAGCAGTTACTCCTGGACTAGCAAAACAGATACGCAGTATTTT.

J is TRBJ2-3 and V is TRBV3-1 (or the pseudogene TRBV3-2); TRBD1 matches at 9 bases. This CDR3 spans 17 amino acids. The V gene's germline CDR1 is LGHDT and CDR2 YNNKEL (reference sequence). The J segment lost 6 bases and the V segment lost 0 bases, leaving 10 bases of the junction unmatched. The DNA for the CDR3 is TGTGCCAGCAGCCAAGATGGGACAGGGTTGGCGTCGGATACGCAGTATTTT. Its protein product is CASSQDGTGLASDTQYF.

This clone appeared a single time. The chain recombines TRBV28 with TRBJ2-2; 9 bases align to TRBD2. Germline-derived CDR1 and CDR2 are MDHEN and SYDVKM. The CDR3 consists of 15 residues. Trimming at V came to 7 bases and at J to 4 bases, leaving 7 bases not matched to a gene. CDR3 in amino acids: CASNPTLAGTGELFF. CDR3 DNA sequence: TGTGCCAGCAACCCTACACTAGCGGGCACCGGGGAGCTGTTTTTT. Complete variable domain (other parts from reference TRBV28 and TRBJ2-2): DVKVTQSSRYLVKRTGEKVFLECVQDMDHENMFWYRQDPGLGLRLIYFSYDVKMKEKGDIPEGYSVSREKKERFSLILESASTNQTSMYLCASNPTLAGTGELFFGEGSRLTVL.

The chain combines TRBV2 with TRBJ1-2; D is uncertain. The CDR3 runs to 19 residues. The V and J ends lost 3 bases and 1 base respectively, with 24 bases between them. CDR1 is SNHLY, CDR2 FYNNEI, per germline. CDR3 sequence reads: CASSDPYNRNRQDNYGYTF. CDR3 coding DNA: TGTGCCAGCAGTGATCCCTATAACAGAAACCGCCAGGATAACTATGGCTACACCTTC.

The chain carries TRBV5-5 and TRBJ2-7; D is tentatively TRBD1 or TRBD2 (5 bases each). There are 14 residues in the CDR3. Deletions cut 3 bases from V and 0 bases from J, with 10 bases between. From germline, CDR1 is SGHKS and CDR2 YYEKEE (reference sequence). CDR3 in amino acids: CASSSYGTSYEQYF. DNA of the CDR3: TGTGCCAGCAGCTCCTACGGGACCTCCTACGAGCAGTACTTC. The complete variable domain, with remaining parts taken from reference TRBV5-5 and TRBJ2-7, reads DAGVTQSPTHLIKTRGQQVTLRCSPISGHKSVSWYQQVLGQGPQFIFQYYEKEERGRGNFPDRFSARQFPNYSSELNVNALLLGDSALYLCASSSYGTSYEQYFGPGTRLTVT.

The chain recombines TRBV19 with TRBJ2-1; TRBD1 is a possible D gene (5 bases). The CDR3 extends over 16 amino acids. V was shortened by 6 bases and J by 6 bases, with 21 bases between the two germline ends. CDR1 is LNHDA, CDR2 SQIVND, per germline (reference sequence). CDR3 in DNA: TGTGCCAGTAGAGATCTCGGAGCAGGGATTGCCAATGAGCAGTTCTTC. This sequence encodes CASRDLGAGIANEQFF.

The V call is TRBV7-9, the J call TRBJ1-5; possibly TRBD1 for D (5 bases). Trimming took 4 bases from V and 0 from J, leaving 10 bases between them. The germline V gene has CDR1 SEHNR and CDR2 FQNEAQ (reference sequence). The CDR3 extends over 15 amino acids. CDR3 nucleotide sequence: TGTGCCAGCAGCTCCGGGGGGAATAGCAATCAGCCCCAGCATTTT. Amino acid sequence: CASSSGGNSNQPQHF.

DNA for the CDR3: TGCAGCGTGACCCTGGGTGGTGGGGCCAACGTCCTGACTTTC. This gives the protein CSVTLGGGANVLTF. The rearrangement links TRBV29-1 to TRBJ2-6, with D hard to call. This CDR3 comprises 14 residues. In germline, CDR1 is SQVTM, CDR2 ANQGSEA. V was clipped by 6 bases and J by 3 bases, with 12 bases between them. The full variable domain, rest sourced from reference TRBV29-1 and TRBJ2-6, is SAVISQKPSRDICQRGTSLTIQCQVDSQVTMMFWYRQQPGQSLTLIATANQGSEATYESGFVIDKFPISRPNLTFSTLTVSNMSPEDSSIYLCSVTLGGGANVLTFGAGSRLTVL.

This rearrangement joins TRBV11-3 to TRBJ2-7; TRBD2 matches 8 bases. Per germline, CDR1 SGHNT and CDR2 YENEEA. The CDR3 covers 14 residues. The V segment lost 5 bases and the J segment 5 bases; nucleotides outside the gene matches: 8. The CDR3 here is CASSPGGSLNEQYF. In DNA, the CDR3 is TGTGCCAGCAGCCCGGGGGGGTCTTTGAACGAGCAGTACTTC.

The chain carries TRBV15 and TRBJ2-7, with TRBD1 identical over 7 bases. Germline V CDR1 and CDR2: LNHNV, YYDKDF (reference sequence). The CDR3 covers 14 residues. Trimming cost V 6 bases and J 2 bases; bases outside gene matches: 7. The CDR3 region has the DNA TGTGCCACCAGTTCATACAGGGGAACCTACGAGCAGTACTTC. This sequence encodes CATSSYRGTYEQYF.

V is TRBV5-6 and J is TRBJ2-3; 12 bases map to TRBD2. CDR1 is SGHDT, CDR2 YYEEEE, per germline. Unmatched junction bases numbered 7, after V lost 4 bases and J lost 4 bases. This CDR3 contains 16 residues. CDR3 DNA sequence: TGTGCCAGCAGCATGGGACTAGCGGGTATCGCAGATACGCAGTATTTT. Its translation: CASSMGLAGIADTQYF. The whole variable domain, remainder taken from reference TRBV5-6 and TRBJ2-3, is DAGVTQSPTHLIKTRGQQVTLRCSPKSGHDTVSWYQQALGQGPQFIFQYYEEEERQRGNFPDRFSGHQFPNYSSELNVNALLLGDSALYLCASSMGLAGIADTQYFGPGTRLTVL.

This chain joins TRBV9 and TRBJ1-1; D is undetermined. The CDR3 covers 16 residues. The V gene's germline CDR1 is SGDLS and CDR2 YYNGEE. V was pared by 0 bases and J by 5 bases, with 17 bases between. CDR3 in amino acids: CASSVVGENPWTEAFF. The CDR3 DNA follows: TGTGCCAGCAGCGTAGTCGGTGAGAATCCTTGGACTGAAGCTTTCTTT.

The chain links TRBV27 to TRBJ1-2; the D gene is possibly TRBD1 (5 bases). The V end was cut by 2 bases, the J end by 7 bases, with 17 bases between. The CDR3 extends over 15 amino acids. Looked up from germline, CDR1 is MNHEY and CDR2 is SMNVEV (reference sequence). The DNA of the CDR3 is TGTGCCAGCAGTTTAAGGTCGGGGCCCAGTGTTGGCTACACCTTC. It yields the protein CASSLRSGPSVGYTF.